The T cell receptor (beta chain) under discussion was sequenced for a study of TIL therapy for anti-PD-1-resistant metastatic lung cancer (dated by TCRdb to the early 2020s). Concerning the study at large: Tumors were harvested prior to any PD-1/PD-L1 blockade, after which nivolumab was administered to patients, and lymphodepletion, expanded TIL infusion and IL-2 were given to patients who progressed. Across the cohort, whole-exome sequencing showed a median non-synonymous tumor mutation burden of around 1.4 mutations per megabase. Most of the cohort had lung adenocarcinoma, a few tumors were EGFR-mutant and two were ALK-rearranged, and half of the patients were current or former smokers. A median age of about 59 years (range about 38-75) and a median tumor PD-L1 proportion score of 6% to 7% were recorded among enrolled patients. Clonotypes were tracked across tumor, expanded TIL product and serial blood samples by T cell receptor beta sequencing of tumor and peripheral blood. What the research found in general, with its limitations: The study protocol defined all tumor marker inferences as exploratory. The baseline peripheral repertoire was partially replaced by infused TIL clonotypes, which then decayed over months, and no apparent association between persistence and response was found. Because the cohort was highly selected, with more treatment-naive, never-smoker and oncogene-addicted patients than is typical, generalizability is limited.

What the time point label conveys for this sample: pre-treatment sample, taken before nivolumab and TIL therapy. Between October 2017 and early 2020, a dual-center phase I trial enrolled adults who had stage 4 NSCLC. Samples were obtained from a single-arm, open-label phase I trial in which tumor-infiltrating lymphocyte therapy with nivolumab was evaluated in advanced non-small cell lung cancer. Mononuclear cells from blood collected in EDTA tubes were isolated on a Ficoll gradient and snap-frozen as pellets, and DNA was then extracted using a Qiagen mini-prep kit. TCR beta CDR3 regions were amplified from genomic DNA with the immunoSEQ v3 hsTCRB kit using bias-controlled multiplex PCR. TCR libraries were sequenced on an Illumina NextSeq 500 to around 1.9 million read pairs for survey level or roughly 4.5-6.5 million for deep level. In the paper's pipeline: The immunoSEQ Analyzer software assigned V, D and J genes, filtered out non-productive sequences, and reported clonality. To compare repertoires between infused TIL and blood, productive Simpson clonality was used along with the Morisita overlap index of productive TRB rearrangements. Absolute clonotype counts in blood were estimated as lymphocyte count times CD3+ fraction times the clone's productive frequency. Held by TCRdb, this immuneACCESS table contains in-frame sequences only and omits some clones. Under half of the omission traces to an unresolved V gene where checked; the cause of the rest is unknown. That table gives V, J and clone size, and the DNA gave D and trimming. This sample has 50,000 to 65,000 clones in its table, and approximately 75% of those were observed once. The ten largest make up approximately 3% of the sample.

Worth noting for this clone: Which antigen it targets is not known. Within one base of it there is no much larger clone, and no base qualities were kept.

This receptor was identified in a person aged 25-85 years with non-small cell lung cancer. This specimen consisted of blood, obtained at baseline.

Here the CDR3 is given as CASSSTTNGYTF. The sequenced DNA: TGTGCCAGCTCATCTACCACGAACGGCTACACCTTC. The sequence links TRBV18 to TRBJ1-2; the D gene assignment is ambiguous. The germline V gene encodes CDR1 KGHSH and CDR2 LQKENI. The germline ends are 12 bases apart after V is trimmed by 5 bases and J by 8 bases. CDR3 length: 12 amino acids, cysteine to phenylalanine. The retained sequence is limited to the CDR3, 36 bases, with the frame set at the first base.